The 29 T cell receptor beta chains below were found in one sample sequenced in a study of breast tumors, draining lymph nodes, adjacent tissues (dated by TCRdb to 2016 to 2017). The library was prepared using multiplex PCR. This sample was sequenced with an Illumina HiSeq 2000. The public reads were run again by TCRdb, first through fastp at Q25 and then through MiXCR, and only productive beta chains were kept. Rows merge per CDR3 protein into single entries with the most common DNA and genes. Counted in this sample were more than 250,000 distinct CDR3 sequences; 30% of them appeared once. The top ten hold more than 0.95% of the sample. The axillary draining lymph nodes of breast cancer patients were the source of the lymph node samples. The sequencing sample was made of axillary lymph node tissue. The receptors stem from a female donor with breast cancer. Some clones in this sample may be carry-over from other donors' samples.

This clonotype was seen many times. V usage is TRBV7-9 and J usage is TRBJ1-5, with D possibly TRBD1 on 5 matching bases. V was shortened by 4 bases and J by 3 bases, with 13 bases between the two germline ends. CDR3 size: 15 residues. Looked up from germline, CDR1 is SEHNR and CDR2 is FQNEAQ (reference sequence). The CDR3 sequence: CASSSSQVFNQPQHF. CDR3 bases: TGTGCCAGCAGCTCCTCACAGGTATTCAATCAGCCCCAGCATTTT.

Concerning this clonotype: The conserved phenylalanine or tryptophan normally closing the CDR3 is absent here, so this likely arose from a read error. The chain employs TRBV4-3 and TRBJ2-5; D gene unclear. The CDR3 is 11 amino acids. V dropped 1 base and J dropped 8 bases, with 5 bases sitting between them. Germline CDR1 reads LGHNA; CDR2 reads YSLEER. This chain's CDR3 is CASSQAETQYL. Written as DNA, the CDR3 is TGCGCCAGCAGCCAAGCGGAAACCCAGTACCTC.

This clonotype was counted a single time. The V call is TRBV18, the J call TRBJ2-7, with TRBD2 identical over 9 bases. This CDR3 has 16 amino acids. The germline gives CDR1 KGHSH, CDR2 LQKENI. V lost 2 bases to trimming and J lost 7 bases; unmatched junction nucleotides: 12. The CDR3 region has the DNA TGTGCCAGCTCACCAGACGGCGGGAGGGTATTCCATGAGCAGTACTTC. This sequence encodes CASSPDGGRVFHEQYF.

This clonotype has a count of ten or more. The chain employs TRBV29-1 and TRBJ1-4; D is perhaps TRBD1 (6 bases). Per germline, CDR1 SQVTM and CDR2 ANQGSEA. This CDR3 is built from 15 residues. V lost 6 bases, J lost 0 bases, and 14 bases lay in between. The CDR3 is CSVAPTGTTNEKLFF. The CDR3, as DNA: TGCAGCGTCGCCCCGACAGGAACAACTAATGAAAAACTGTTTTTT.

The V call is TRBV7-2, the J call TRBJ2-2; possibly TRBD1 for D (6 bases). V was cut by 5 bases and J by 1 base, with 11 bases left in between. The CDR3 consists of 15 residues. Per the germline V gene, CDR1 is SGHTA and CDR2 is FQGNSA. CDR3 loop: CASSLQTGNTGELFF. CDR3 nucleotides: TGTGCCAGCAGCCTGCAGACAGGGAACACCGGGGAGCTGTTTTTT.

V and J are TRBV25-1 and TRBJ2-3; perhaps TRBD2 as D (5 bases). Trimming shortened V by 4 bases and J by 6 bases, and 23 bases separated the two germline ends. This CDR3 comprises 17 residues. In germline, CDR1 is MGHDK, CDR2 SYGVNS. CDR3 nucleotide sequence: TGTGCCAGCAGTGCGTACAACTATTGGGCGGGCGTGGATACGCAGTATTTT. Translation gives CASSAYNYWAGVDTQYF.

This clonotype was recorded only once. This may be a read error: a much more frequent sequence differs by one nucleotide. The V and J genes are TRBV2 and TRBJ1-4; 8 nucleotides line up with TRBD1. The CDR3 consists of 16 residues. The germline V gene has CDR1 SNHLY and CDR2 FYNNEI. The CDR3 bases are TGTGCCAGCAGAAGTACAGGGGGGTGGTTGAAAGAAAGACTGTTTTTT. It encodes CASRSTGGWLKERLFF.

A word on this clonotype: Relative to the germline gene, one junction end is altered; a read error may explain this. The chain carries TRBV7-2 and TRBJ2-7; the match to TRBD1 covers 10 bases. The length of the CDR3 is 18 residues. Germline CDR1 and CDR2: SGHTA and FQGNSA. DNA for the CDR3: TGTGCCAGCAGCTCAGCACTACGACCGGGACAGGGGTCCTCCGAGCAGTACTTC. Amino acids: CASSSALRPGQGSSEQYF.

The table lists this clonotype with a few counts. This chain uses TRBV7-8 with TRBJ1-5; D might be TRBD1 (5 bases). Germline-derived CDR1 and CDR2 are SGHVS and FQNEAQ. With 5 bases removed from V and 15 bases from J, the gap between germline ends came to 20 bases. The CDR3 covers 13 residues. DNA of the CDR3: TGTGCCAGCAGCGAAGACAGACTCGGGGCCCGGCATTTT. Protein sequence: CASSEDRLGARHF.

This clonotype was found many times. The rearrangement joins TRBV6-1 to TRBJ1-6; D is undetermined. V dropped 7 bases and J dropped 5 bases, with 12 bases sitting between them. CDR3 length equals 14 residues. Looked up from germline, CDR1 is MNHNS and CDR2 is SASEGT. The CDR3 protein is CASTITGNNSPLHF. CDR3 DNA sequence: TGTGCCAGCACCATTACGGGAAATAATTCACCCCTCCACTTT.

The table lists this clonotype with a count of one. This may come from a read error, since a much larger clone is one base off. The V and J genes are TRBV5-1 and TRBJ2-5; a weak D match, TRBD2 (5 bases). This CDR3 has 15 amino acids. Deletions cut 0 bases from V and 4 bases from J, with 13 bases between. Germline CDR1 SGHRS, CDR2 YFSETQ. The CDR3 reads CASSLAAGLAETQYF. CDR3 nucleotides: TGCGCCAGCAGCTTGGCGGCGGGTCTCGCAGAGACCCAGTACTTC.

The table lists this clonotype with a few counts. The chain combines TRBV28 with TRBJ2-3; unclear D gene. The CDR3 has 13 amino acids. Trimming removed 4 bases from V and 8 bases from J, with 13 bases in between. Germline V gene sequence: CDR1 MDHEN, CDR2 SYDVKM. DNA for the CDR3: TGTGCCAGCAGTTCCCCATCGACCTCTACGCAGTATTTT. Protein sequence: CASSSPSTSTQYF.

Many counts were recorded for this clonotype. The chain recombines TRBV6-2 or TRBV6-3 with TRBJ1-6; D may be TRBD1 (5 bases). Per germline, CDR1 MNHEY and CDR2 SVGEGT. V lost 2 bases, J lost 9 bases, and 14 bases lay in between. This CDR3 region has 15 residues. CDR3 in DNA: TGTGCCAGCAGTTACGGTGGGGGGTTTAGTTCACCCCTCCACTTT. Protein product: CASSYGGGFSSPLHF.

Remarks on this clonotype: The CDR3 ends on some other residue instead of the conserved phenylalanine or tryptophan, so this is likely a read error. The chain recombines TRBV24-1 with TRBJ1-2, with unresolved D. Germline CDR1 is KGHDR and CDR2 is SFDVKD. Deletions cut 4 bases from V and 4 bases from J, with 9 bases between. This CDR3 region has 13 residues. Here the CDR3 reads CATSETASYGYTL. The CDR3 DNA is TGTGCCACCAGTGAGACGGCTAGCTATGGCTACACCCTC.

This clonotype was seen many times. The chain recombines TRBV6-6 with TRBJ2-2, with D unclear. The CDR3 is made up of 13 amino acids. The V end lost 7 bases, the J end lost 8 bases, and 14 bases lay between the germline ends. Germline values: CDR1 MNHNY, CDR2 SVGAGI (reference sequence). The CDR3 reads CASIFKWPGELFF. The CDR3 DNA reads TGTGCCAGCATCTTTAAGTGGCCTGGGGAGCTGTTTTTT.

This clonotype was detected many times. V is TRBV20-1 and J is TRBJ2-7; D is possibly TRBD1 (6 bases). The germline V gene has CDR1 DFQATT and CDR2 SNEGSKA (reference sequence). The CDR3 runs 13 residues. Trimming left V 2 bases short and J 0 bases short, with 8 bases between. CDR3 sequence (DNA): TGCAGTGCTAGACAGGGGTCCTCCTACGAGCAGTACTTC. This sequence encodes CSARQGSSYEQYF.

This clonotype has just a few counts. A much larger clone lies one base from this, so it may be a read error. The V gene is TRBV7-8, the J gene TRBJ2-1, with D unclear. This CDR3 has 15 amino acids. Germline CDR1 and CDR2: SGHVS and FQNEAQ. The CDR3 spells CASSLAVGSYNEQLF. CDR3 DNA sequence: TGTGCCAGCAGCTTAGCGGTCGGGTCGTACAATGAGCAGCTCTTC.

This clonotype was picked up many times. The chain links TRBV19 to TRBJ1-2, with TRBD1 identical over 9 bases. This CDR3 has 14 amino acids. The trim removed 5 bases at V and 5 bases at J, leaving 6 bases unmatched. CDR1 and CDR2 (germline): LNHDA, SQIVND (reference sequence). The CDR3 bases are TGTGCCAGTAGTCCGGGACAGGGTTTATATGGCTACACCTTC. Residues: CASSPGQGLYGYTF.

This clonotype has at least ten counts. This chain joins TRBV10-3 and TRBJ1-6; tentative D call: TRBD1 (6 bases). Trimming took 6 bases from V and 8 from J, leaving 14 bases between them. Germline V gives CDR1 ENHRY, CDR2 SYGVKD. The CDR3 runs 14 residues. CDR3 loop: CAIRPQGADSPLHF. In DNA form, the CDR3 reads TGTGCCATCAGGCCACAGGGCGCGGATTCACCCCTCCACTTT.

Turning to this clonotype: A much larger clone lies one base from this, so it may be a read error. The V gene is TRBV4-3, the J gene TRBJ2-1; 11 bases agree with TRBD2. This CDR3 is 15 amino acids long. The germline gives CDR1 LGHNA, CDR2 YSLEER. V shed 6 bases, J shed 8 bases, and the junction held 9 bases outside the gene matches. CDR3 amino acids: CASRQLAGGQDEQFF. For the CDR3, the DNA is TGCGCCAGCAGGCAATTAGCGGGAGGGCAGGATGAGCAGTTCTTC.

This clonotype was seen at least ten times. V gene TRBV7-9 combines with J gene TRBJ2-1, with 10 bases matching TRBD2. The V gene's germline CDR1 is SEHNR and CDR2 FQNEAQ (reference sequence). Trimming cost V 5 bases and J 7 bases; bases outside gene matches: 5. The CDR3 is made up of 14 amino acids. The CDR3 spells CASSTSGNYNEQFF. The CDR3 nucleotides read TGTGCCAGCAGCACTAGCGGGAATTATAATGAGCAGTTCTTC.

This clonotype turned up a few times. This clone may be a read error of a much larger clone one base away. The chain carries TRBV12-5 and TRBJ2-3; D remains ambiguous. The CDR3 is 13 residues long. CDR1 is LGHNT and CDR2 is FRNRAP in the germline V gene. CDR3 amino acids: CASAPLPTDTRYF. The CDR3 nucleotides are TGTGCTAGTGCCCCACTACCCACAGATACGCGGTATTTT.

On this clonotype: A much more abundant neighbour one base away suggests this may be a read error. This chain joins TRBV6-5 and TRBJ1-2, with D uncertain. Germline loops: CDR1 MNHEY, CDR2 SVGAGI. The CDR3 is made up of 15 amino acids. Trimming removed 4 bases from V and 4 bases from J, with 16 bases in between. The CDR3 nucleotides read TGTGCCAGCAGTTCCCCAAGGGCCTGCTTCTATGGCTACACCTTC. Protein sequence: CASSSPRACFYGYTF.

This clonotype was counted at least ten times. V is TRBV20-1 and J is TRBJ2-6; a possible D gene is TRBD2 (6 bases). V shed 6 bases and J shed 0 bases, with 24 bases lying between them. The CDR3 loop spans 19 amino acids. The germline V gene has CDR1 DFQATT and CDR2 SNEGSKA (reference sequence). CDR3 coding DNA: TGCAGTGCCCCCCAGCTAGGGAGGACCTCAACCTCTGGGGCCAACGTCCTGACTTTC. It is translated as CSAPQLGRTSTSGANVLTF.

This clonotype has at least ten counts. CDR3 DNA sequence: TGTGCCTGGTCTCGGCAGGGGGGGCCCCAGCATTTT. Protein sequence: CAWSRQGGPQHF. The chain joins TRBV30 to TRBJ1-5, with TRBD1 matching 7 bases. Unmatched junction bases numbered 7, after V lost 5 bases and J lost 9 bases. The CDR3 consists of 12 residues. Germline CDR1 is GTSNPN and CDR2 is SVGIG (reference sequence).

This clonotype was seen ten or more times. The chain carries TRBV20-1 and TRBJ1-4, with 7 bases lining up with TRBD1. The CDR3 contains 14 residues. The germline V gene has CDR1 DFQATT and CDR2 SNEGSKA (reference sequence). V lost 1 base to trimming and J lost 5 bases; unmatched junction nucleotides: 4. The CDR3 region is CSARGGQPNEKLFF. As DNA, the CDR3 is TGCAGTGCTAGAGGGGGACAGCCCAATGAAAAACTGTTTTTT.

This clonotype was recorded at least ten times. The chain carries TRBV7-2 and TRBJ1-5; tentatively, D is TRBD1 (5 bases). The CDR3 consists of 13 residues. From germline, CDR1 is SGHTA and CDR2 FQGNSA. V lost 3 bases and J 4 bases, leaving 7 bases between the germline ends. CDR3 nucleotides: TGTACCAGCAGCTTTCAGGGAAATCAGCCCCAGCATTTT. Its protein product is CTSSFQGNQPQHF.

This clonotype was picked up many times. V gene TRBV24-1 combines with J gene TRBJ2-3; TRBD2 is a possible D gene (6 bases). The V gene's germline CDR1 is KGHDR and CDR2 SFDVKD. Trimming removed 4 bases from V and 2 bases from J, with 18 bases in between. This CDR3 region has 17 residues. CDR3 nucleotide sequence: TGTGCCACCAGTGACGACCGGCTAGCGCCCCTCACAGATACGCAGTATTTT. It encodes CATSDDRLAPLTDTQYF.

This chain joins TRBV18 and TRBJ2-7, with unresolved D. V dropped 0 bases and J dropped 2 bases, with 8 bases sitting between them. CDR1 KGHSH and CDR2 LQKENI come from the germline V gene. The CDR3 is made up of 14 amino acids. In DNA, the CDR3 is TGTGCCAGCTCACCACCGCTGGGAACCTACGAGCAGTACTTC. Encoded protein: CASSPPLGTYEQYF.